This T cell receptor beta chain was captured by sequencing in a study of blood T cell repertoires in COVID-19. Study as a whole: The origin of the acute and convalescent COVID-19 samples was the United States, Italy and Spain. The analysed material was cDNA or gDNA that came from T cells, B-cell-depleted T cells, or PBMCs.

V lost 4 bases to trimming and J lost 1 base; unmatched junction nucleotides: 5. This CDR3 spans 15 amino acids. Germline V gives CDR1 SGDLS, CDR2 YYNGEE. The method was immunoSEQ multiplex PCR; TCRdb's version includes in-frame clones alone and lacks a portion of them. Here the sample spans some 200,000 clones, around 84% being singletons. This TCR came from a woman between 65 and 79 years old with COVID-19, enrolled during active disease. Sequences were obtained from peripheral blood. This chain joins TRBV9 and TRBJ1-2; 9 bases are a match to TRBD1. DNA of the CDR3: TGTGCCAGCAGCAGGACAGGGGTTAATAACTATGGCTACACCTTC. It is translated as CASSRTGVNNYGYTF.